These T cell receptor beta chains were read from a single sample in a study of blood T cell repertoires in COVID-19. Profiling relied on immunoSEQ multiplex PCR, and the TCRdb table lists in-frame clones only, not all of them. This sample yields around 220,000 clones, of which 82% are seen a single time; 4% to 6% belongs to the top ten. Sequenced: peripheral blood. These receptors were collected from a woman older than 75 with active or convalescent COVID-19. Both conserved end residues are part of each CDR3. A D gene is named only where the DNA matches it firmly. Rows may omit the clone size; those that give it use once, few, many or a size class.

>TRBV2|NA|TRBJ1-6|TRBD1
TGTGCCAGCAGTGTGGGACAGGATTATAATTCACCCCTCCACTTT
CASSVGQDYNSPLHF
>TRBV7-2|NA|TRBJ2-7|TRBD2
TGTGCCAGCAGCCTCACTAGCGGGGCCTACGAGCAGTACTTC
CASSLTSGAYEQYF
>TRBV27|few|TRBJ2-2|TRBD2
TGTGCCAGCAGTTTATTATGGGGGGGGGCCGGGGAGCTGTTTTTT
CASSLLWGGAGELFF
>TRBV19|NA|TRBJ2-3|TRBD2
TGTGCCAGTAGTGTATATAGCGGGTCACGCACAGATACGCAGTATTTT
CASSVYSGSRTDTQYF
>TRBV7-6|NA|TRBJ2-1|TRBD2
TGTGCCAGCAGCTTAGAGGGGACTAGCAGTTACCGGGAGCAGTTCTTC
CASSLEGTSSYREQFF
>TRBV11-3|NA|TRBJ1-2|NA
TGTGCCAGCAGCTTAGGAAAAAACACAGGGAACTATGGCTACACCTTC
CASSLGKNTGNYGYTF
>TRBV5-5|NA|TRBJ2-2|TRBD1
TGTGCCAGCAGCTCCTGGACAGGGACAACGAACACCGGGGAGCTGTTTTTT
CASSSWTGTTNTGELFF
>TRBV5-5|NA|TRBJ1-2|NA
TGTGCCAGCAGCTTGGCCTGGGGGGGATCAGGCTACACCTTC
CASSLAWGGSGYTF
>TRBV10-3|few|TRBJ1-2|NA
TGTGCCATCAGGGGCCAAGCTGAAAACTATGGCTACACCTTC
CAIRGQAENYGYTF
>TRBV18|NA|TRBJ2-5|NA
TGTGCCAGCTCACCAATCGAGGACAAAGAGACCCAGTACTTC
CASSPIEDKETQYF
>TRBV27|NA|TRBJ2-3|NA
TGTGCCAGCAGCCCAAGCCGGACAGATACGCAGTATTTT
CASSPSRTDTQYF
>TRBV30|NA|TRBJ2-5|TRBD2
TGTGCCGGGTCGGTAGCGGGAGGGGAGACGACCCAGTACTTC
CAGSVAGGETTQYF
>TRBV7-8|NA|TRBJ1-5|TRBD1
TGTGCCAGCAGCTTAGATAGGACAGGGAATCAGCCCCAGCATTTT
CASSLDRTGNQPQHF
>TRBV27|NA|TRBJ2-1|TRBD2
TGTGCCAGCAGTTTAAGGCGCTGGGTAGCGGGGGGGCAATCCAATGAGCAGTTCTTC
CASSLRRWVAGGQSNEQFF
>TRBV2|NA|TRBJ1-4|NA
TGTGCCAGCAGTGAGAACAGAATGGATGAAAAACTGTTTTTT
CASSENRMDEKLFF
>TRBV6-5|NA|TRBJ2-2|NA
TGTGCCACCCGTAGGTACTATTCGAACACCGGGGAGCTGTTTTTT
CATRRYYSNTGELFF
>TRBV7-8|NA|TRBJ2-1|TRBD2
TGTGCCAGCAGCTTAGCGATATTAGCGGGAGGGTCCTACAATGAGCAGTTCTTC
CASSLAILAGGSYNEQFF
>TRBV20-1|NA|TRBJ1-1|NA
TGCAGTGGAATGAAGGAGGGAGCTTTCTTT
CSGMKEGAFF
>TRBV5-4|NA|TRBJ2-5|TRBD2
TGTGCCAGCAGCTTGAAGGGGAGCGGGGGGCAGTCGGAGACCCAGTACTTC
CASSLKGSGGQSETQYF
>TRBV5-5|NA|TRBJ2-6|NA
TGTGCCAGCAGCTTGGCTGGGGCCAACTCTGGGGCCAACGTCCTGACTTTC
CASSLAGANSGANVLTF
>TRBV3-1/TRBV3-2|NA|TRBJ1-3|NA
TGTGCCAGCAGCCAAGGCAGCTCTGGAAACACCATATATTTT
CASSQGSSGNTIYF
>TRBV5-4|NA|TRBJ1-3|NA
TGTGCCAGCAGCTTGGCCTTTGGAAACACCATATATTTT
CASSLAFGNTIYF
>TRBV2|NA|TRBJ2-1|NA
TGTGCCAGCAGCACCCGGAGGGCCGCGTACAATGAGCAGTTCTTC
CASSTRRAAYNEQFF
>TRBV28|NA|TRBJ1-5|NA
TGTGCCAGCAGTACGGGGGGGAGTGGCAATCAGCCCCAGCATTTT
CASSTGGSGNQPQHF
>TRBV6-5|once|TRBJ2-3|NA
TGTGCCAGCAGTATGGTGGGTTCGGGAGCAGATACGCAGTATTTT
CASSMVGSGADTQYF
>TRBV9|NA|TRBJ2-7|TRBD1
TGTGCCAGCAGCCCAAGACAGGGTCCCTCCTACGAGCAGTACTTC
CASSPRQGPSYEQYF
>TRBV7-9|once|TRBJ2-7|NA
TGTGCCAGCAGCGCCACAGAACACGAGCAGTACTTC
CASSATEHEQYF
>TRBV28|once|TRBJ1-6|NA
TGTGCCAGCAGTTTCGGGGATTCACCCCTCCACTTT
CASSFGDSPLHF
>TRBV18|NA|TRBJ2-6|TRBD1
TGTGCCAGCTCACCACTAGACCGGGACAGGGCTGGGGCCAACGTCCTGACTTTC
CASSPLDRDRAGANVLTF
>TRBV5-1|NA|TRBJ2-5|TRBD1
TGCGCCAGCAGCTTGGTGGGTCAGGGGGCTCAAGAGACCCAGTACTTC
CASSLVGQGAQETQYF
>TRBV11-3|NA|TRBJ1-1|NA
TGTGCCAGCAGCTTAGGGCAGGGGTTGAACACTGAAGCTTTCTTT
CASSLGQGLNTEAFF
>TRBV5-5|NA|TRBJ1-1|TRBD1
TGTGCCAGCAGCTCCCGGGACAGGGGGGTGAACACTGAAGCTTTCTTT
CASSSRDRGVNTEAFF
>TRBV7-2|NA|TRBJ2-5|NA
TGTGCCAGCAGCTTAGGCGCGTCCTCTAGGGAGACCCAGTACTTC
CASSLGASSRETQYF
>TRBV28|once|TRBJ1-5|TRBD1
TGTGCCAGCCGGACAGGGAGCAATCAGCCCCAGCATTTT
CASRTGSNQPQHF
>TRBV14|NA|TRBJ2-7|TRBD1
TGTGCCAGCAGCCAAGCTATGGACAGGGGGCCGCAGTACTTC
CASSQAMDRGPQYF
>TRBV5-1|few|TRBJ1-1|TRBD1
TGCGCCAGCAGCTTGGCCGGTGGGACAGGGGTTATGAACACTGAAGCTTTCTTT
CASSLAGGTGVMNTEAFF
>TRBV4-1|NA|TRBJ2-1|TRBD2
TGCGCCAGCAGCCAAGAACCTAGCGGGATAAAGCAGTTCTTC
CASSQEPSGIKQFF
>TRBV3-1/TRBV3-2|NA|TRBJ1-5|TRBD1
TGTGCCAGCAGCATAGGGACAGGGCTGTATCAGCCCCAGCATTTT
CASSIGTGLYQPQHF
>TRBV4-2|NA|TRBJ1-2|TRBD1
TGTGCCAGCAGCAATACAGGGGCTGGTCTTCCTGAGGGCTACACCTTC
CASSNTGAGLPEGYTF
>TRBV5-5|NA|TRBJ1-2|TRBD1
TGTGCCAGCAGCCTATCGCCGGGACAGGGTATCTTTGGGGGCTACACCTTC
CASSLSPGQGIFGGYTF
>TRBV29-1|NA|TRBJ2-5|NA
TGCAGCGCTGCCAGGTCCATCTTAGAGACCCAGTACTTC
CSAARSILETQYF
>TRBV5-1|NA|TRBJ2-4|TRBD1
TGCGCCAGCAGCCTCGGGACAGGTGCGAACATTCAGTACTTC
CASSLGTGANIQYF
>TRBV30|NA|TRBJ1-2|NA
TGTGCCTGGAGCGCGCGGCCAGGCTACACCTTC
CAWSARPGYTF
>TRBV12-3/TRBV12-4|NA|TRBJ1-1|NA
TGTGCCAGCAGTCCTCACGGCCCAGGGGTAGCTTTCTTT
CASSPHGPGVAFF
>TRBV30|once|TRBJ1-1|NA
TGTGCCTGGAGTCCTGGACAGTTCCTCGGCGCTGAAGCTTTCTTT
CAWSPGQFLGAEAFF
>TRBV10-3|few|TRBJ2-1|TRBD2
TGTGCCATCAGTGAGTCCGGGACTAGCGATGGCAATGAGCAGTTCTTC
CAISESGTSDGNEQFF
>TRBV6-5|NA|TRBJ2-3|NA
TGTGCCAGCAGTTACCAGGCTAGCTCGGCAGATACGCAGTATTTT
CASSYQASSADTQYF
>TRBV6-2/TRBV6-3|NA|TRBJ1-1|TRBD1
TGTGCCAGCAGTTACTCGACAGGGAGTGGGGAAGCTTTCTTT
CASSYSTGSGEAFF
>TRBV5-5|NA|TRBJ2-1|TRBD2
TGTGCCAGCAGCTTTTGGACTAGCGGGAGGGCCGGGTCCTACAATGAGCAGTTCTTC
CASSFWTSGRAGSYNEQFF
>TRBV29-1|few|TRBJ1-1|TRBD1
TGCAGCCTTCGACAGGGGGCCATAATCACTGAAGCTTTCTTT
CSLRQGAIITEAFF
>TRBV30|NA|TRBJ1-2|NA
TGTGCCGGAAGTACAGGAACTTTCTATGGCTACACCTTC
CAGSTGTFYGYTF
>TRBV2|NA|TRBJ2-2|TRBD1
TGTGCCAGCAGCGGGACAGGGGGCATCACCGGGGAGCTGTTTTTT
CASSGTGGITGELFF
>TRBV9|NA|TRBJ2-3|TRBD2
TGTGCCAGCAGCGTAGTGGCGGGAGTGACAGATACGCAGTATTTT
CASSVVAGVTDTQYF
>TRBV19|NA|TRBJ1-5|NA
TGTGCCAGTAGCCCAGCTGGGGGGGGCAGTCAGCCCCAGCATTTT
CASSPAGGGSQPQHF
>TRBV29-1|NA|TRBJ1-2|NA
TGCAGCGTTGACAGGGGTGCTAACTATGGCTACACCTTC
CSVDRGANYGYTF